One sample yielded the 18 T cell receptor beta chains listed below, sequenced in a study of blood T cell repertoires in COVID-19. The protocol was immunoSEQ multiplex PCR, while the TCRdb copy is restricted to in-frame clones and leaves out a portion. Found here are hundreds of thousands of clones, around 80% of them singletons; the top ten hold 27%. The specimen was peripheral blood. The receptors were gathered from a man aged 40-49 years with acute or convalescent COVID-19.

The J gene is TRBJ2-6, the V gene TRBV2; D is possibly TRBD2 (5 bases). The V gene lost 6 bases and the J gene lost 0 bases, with 12 bases spanning the gap. Germline V gene sequence: CDR1 SNHLY, CDR2 FYNNEI. CDR3 size: 16 residues. The CDR3: CASRMRGNSGANVLTF. For the CDR3, the DNA is TGTGCCAGCAGGATGAGAGGGAACTCTGGGGCCAACGTCCTGACTTTC.

This chain joins TRBV10-1 and TRBJ2-7, with 10 bases identical to TRBD1. V lost 3 bases and J lost 6; bases outside the gene matches: 5. This CDR3 contains 14 residues. Germline CDR1 and CDR2: WNHNN and SYGVQD (reference sequence). The chain's CDR3 is CASSDLGQGIEQYF. The CDR3, as DNA: TGCGCCAGCAGTGATCTGGGACAGGGGATCGAGCAGTACTTC.

This chain's CDR3 is CASSRDSLQGDTQYF. The CDR3 DNA reads as TGTGCCAGCAGCCGGGACAGCCTTCAAGGGGATACGCAGTATTTT. The V call is TRBV7-9, the J call TRBJ2-3, with 7 bases matching TRBD1. Germline CDR1 SEHNR, CDR2 FQNEAQ (reference sequence). After removal of 5 bases from V and 6 bases from J, the junction contained 11 bases not matched to a gene. CDR3 length: 15 amino acids.

The chain combines TRBV27 with TRBJ1-1; TRBD1 agrees at 7 bases. Germline values: CDR1 MNHEY, CDR2 SMNVEV (reference sequence). V dropped 4 bases and J dropped 4; count of bases not matched to a gene: 3. The CDR3 is 13 residues long. CDR3 amino acids: CASSSTGFTEAFF. CDR3 bases: TGTGCCAGCAGTTCGACAGGGTTCACTGAAGCTTTCTTT.

CDR3 in amino acids: CASSPRLAGNNEQFF. Written as DNA, the CDR3 is TGCGCCAGCAGCCCCCGACTAGCGGGAAACAATGAGCAGTTCTTC. The V call is TRBV5-1, the J call TRBJ2-1; 11 bases are a match to TRBD2. The germline V gene has CDR1 SGHRS and CDR2 YFSETQ. V lost 4 bases, J lost 5 bases, and 5 bases stayed unmatched. The CDR3 contains 15 residues.

This rearrangement joins TRBV13 to TRBJ2-6; no definite D call. The CDR3 contains 17 residues. Trimming shortened V by 0 bases and J by 0 bases, and 9 bases separated the two germline ends. In germline, CDR1 is PRHDT, CDR2 FYEKMQ (reference sequence). In DNA form, the CDR3 reads TGTGCCAGCAGCTTAGGGCGGTCCAACTCTGGGGCCAACGTCCTGACTTTC. The encoded protein is CASSLGRSNSGANVLTF.

V and J are TRBV24-1 and TRBJ2-3, with 8 positions matching TRBD1. The CDR3 covers 14 residues. Germline V gene lookup returns CDR1 KGHDR and CDR2 SFDVKD. Losses at the gene ends were 3 bases for V and 14 bases for J; bases not matched to a gene: 12. The CDR3, as DNA: TGTGCCACCAGTGATCCGAACGACAGGGGAAATAGGTATTTT. Encoded protein: CATSDPNDRGNRYF.

CDR3 sequence (DNA): TGCGCCAGCAGTGAGGGGGCCGCAACTAATGAAAAACTGTTTTTT. Translation: CASSEGAATNEKLFF. The rearrangement uses TRBV10-1 and TRBJ1-4; a possible D gene is TRBD1 (5 bases). V was cut by 2 bases and J by 0 bases, with 7 bases left in between. The CDR3 is 15 residues long. Germline-derived CDR1 and CDR2 are WNHNN and SYGVQD (reference sequence).

This chain's CDR3 is CASSLVTSGTVAYEQYF. In DNA, the CDR3 is TGTGCCAGCAGTCTCGTTACCTCCGGGACAGTAGCCTACGAGCAGTACTTC. The rearrangement links TRBV27 to TRBJ2-7, with TRBD1 matching over 7 bases. V shed 5 bases and J 2 bases; nucleotides not matched to a gene: 15. Germline-derived CDR1 and CDR2 are MNHEY and SMNVEV (reference sequence). The length of the CDR3 is 17 residues.

The chain joins TRBV6-5 to TRBJ2-7; 11 bases line up with TRBD1. Germline V CDR1 and CDR2: MNHEY, SVGAGI. The ends lost 7 bases at V and 7 bases at J; junction bases unmatched: 9. The CDR3 totals 14 residues. CDR3 sequence: CASTGGQGAGEQYF. For the CDR3, the DNA is TGTGCCAGCACTGGAGGACAGGGGGCGGGAGAGCAGTACTTC.

J is TRBJ1-2 and V is TRBV30; the D gene is possibly TRBD1 (5 bases). Germline CDR1 reads GTSNPN; CDR2 reads SVGIG (reference sequence). V was trimmed by 3 bases and J by 8 bases, leaving 22 bases between them. This CDR3 region has 15 residues. The CDR3 loop reads CAWSPKLGLSWGYTF. As DNA, the CDR3 is TGTGCCTGGAGCCCCAAGCTGGGGCTTTCTTGGGGCTACACCTTC. Full variable domain (rest looked up from reference TRBV30 and TRBJ1-2): SQTIHQWPATLVQPVGSPLSLECTVEGTSNPNLYWYRQAAGRGLQLLFYSVGIGQISSEVPQNLSASRPQDRQFILSSKKLLLSDSGFYLCAWSPKLGLSWGYTFGSGTRLTVV.

This clone was picked up one time. V is TRBV4-3 and J is TRBJ2-1; the match to TRBD1 covers 8 bases. The CDR3 spans 15 residues. Germline CDR1 and CDR2: LGHNA and YSLEER. Trimming took 2 bases from V and 5 from J; bases not matched to a gene: 5. In nucleotides, the CDR3 is TGCGCCAGCAGCCAACCGGGACAGGTTAACAATGAGCAGTTCTTC. Translated, it gives CASSQPGQVNNEQFF.

The chain uses TRBV29-1 and TRBJ2-3; D uncertain. Per the germline V gene, CDR1 is SQVTM and CDR2 is ANQGSEA. Between the trimmed V and J ends, which lost 4 bases and 0 bases, there was a span of 8 bases. The CDR3 sequence is 13 residues long. CDR3 sequence (DNA): TGCAGCGTTGTACGGTTTAGCACAGATACGCAGTATTTT. Amino acids: CSVVRFSTDTQYF.

The V gene is TRBV7-2, the J gene TRBJ2-1, with TRBD1 matching 11 bases. V dropped 5 bases and J dropped 8; count of bases not matched to a gene: 8. The CDR3 is made up of 15 amino acids. Germline lookup yields CDR1 SGHTA and CDR2 FQGNSA. The CDR3 DNA sequence: TGTGCCAGCAGCCCAGGACAGGGGGCTTTTGATGAGCAGTTCTTC. Protein sequence: CASSPGQGAFDEQFF. Full variable domain (outside the CDR3, taken from reference TRBV7-2 and TRBJ2-1): GAGVSQSPSNKVTEKGKDVELRCDPISGHTALYWYRQSLGQGLEFLIYFQGNSAPDKSGLPSDRFSAERTGGSVSTLTIQRTQQEDSAVYLCASSPGQGAFDEQFFGPGTRLTVL.

The chain uses TRBV4-1 and TRBJ1-2; D uncertain. This CDR3 has 14 residues. Between the trimmed V and J ends, which lost 4 bases and 3 bases, there was a span of 12 bases. Germline loops: CDR1 MGHRA, CDR2 YSYEKL. CDR3 amino acids: CASSPEDGDYGYTF. The DNA of the CDR3 is TGCGCCAGCAGCCCAGAAGACGGGGACTATGGCTACACCTTC.

The V call is TRBV14, the J call TRBJ2-1, with 8 bases that match TRBD1. The V and J ends lost 4 bases and 6 bases, in that order; junction bases with no gene match: 14. The germline V gene encodes CDR1 SGHDN and CDR2 FVKESK. There are 17 residues in the CDR3. For the CDR3, the DNA is TGTGCCAGCAGCCCAACCCCAGGACAGGGTATTCCCAATGAGCAGTTCTTC. Its protein is CASSPTPGQGIPNEQFF.

The genes are TRBV11-2 and TRBJ2-1; 10 bases match TRBD2. In germline, CDR1 is SGHAT, CDR2 FQNNGV. J was trimmed by 6 bases and V by 6 bases; bases with no gene match: 11. The CDR3 has 16 residues. The CDR3: CASSQTLAGGLNEQFF. Here the CDR3 DNA reads TGTGCCAGCAGTCAGACCTTAGCGGGAGGACTCAATGAGCAGTTCTTC. Filled out from reference TRBV11-2 and TRBJ2-1, the complete variable domain reads EAGVAQSPRYKIIEKRQSVAFWCNPISGHATLYWYQQILGQGPKLLIQFQNNGVVDDSQLPKDRFSAERLKGVDSTLKIQPAKLEDSAVYLCASSQTLAGGLNEQFFGPGTRLTVL.

This chain connects TRBV7-8 to TRBJ2-1; the D gene is possibly TRBD2 (7 bases). V lost 4 bases, J lost 7 bases, and 23 bases lay in between. Germline V gene data show CDR1 as SGHVS and CDR2 as FQNEAQ. The CDR3 has 17 amino acids. CDR3 in amino acids: CASSSPVSGEGENEQFF. Here the CDR3 DNA reads TGTGCCAGCAGCTCCCCTGTTTCGGGGGAGGGGGAGAATGAGCAGTTCTTC.